This passage covers 23 T cell receptor beta chains from one sample sequenced in a study of blood T cells in healthy people across ages. Sample-barcoded 5' priming and a J-beta primer mix drove a second PCR of about 6 to 11 cycles. TCRdb ran MiXCR on the 5' RACE reads and lists one entry per CDR3 protein. The data hold some 1,000,000 distinct CDR3 sequences, with about 23% observed a single time. This sample also belongs to another study, concerning T cells of mothers and their children.

The specimen sequenced was blood. These receptors were taken from a girl aged 2 to 10 in good health.

This chain connects TRBV25-1 to TRBJ2-5; D is unclear. The J call is in doubt because the DNA end fits TRBJ2-7 better. This CDR3 has 13 amino acids. In germline, CDR1 is MGHDK, CDR2 SYGVNS. This CDR3 is CASSSQKRDEQYF. The CDR3 coding sequence is TGTGCCAGCAGTTCACAAAAACGGGACGAGCAGTACTTC.

In this sample, this clonotype turned up a few times. This chain joins TRBV10-3 and TRBJ2-1; 11 bases align to TRBD1. Germline V gene data show CDR1 as ENHRY and CDR2 as SYGVKD. This CDR3 contains 16 residues. With 2 bases clipped from V and 6 bases from J, the junction kept 6 bases outside the gene matches. CDR3 coding DNA: TGTGCCATCAGTGAGCCGGACAGGGGGCATTCCAATGAGCAGTTCTTC. Its translation is CAISEPDRGHSNEQFF.

The rearrangement links TRBV6-1 to TRBJ2-2; the match to TRBD1 covers 7 bases. This CDR3 is 17 amino acids long. The junction had 17 bases not matched to a gene; V was cut back by 8 bases and J by 5 bases. Per germline, CDR1 MNHNS and CDR2 SASEGT. CDR3 nucleotide sequence: TGTGCCAGCTGGACCCCCGACAGGGTGGATGTGACCGGGGAGCTGTTTTTT. Translated, it gives CASWTPDRVDVTGELFF.

This clonotype appeared a single time. The rearrangement joins TRBV5-1 to TRBJ2-5; D is tentatively TRBD1 or TRBD2 (5 bases each). Gene TRBJ2-7 matches the end of the DNA better, so the J call may be wrong. From germline, CDR1 is SGHRS and CDR2 YFSETQ. The CDR3 has 15 residues. CDR3 region: CASKLSGTYPYEQYF. CDR3 bases: TGCGCCAGCAAGTTATCCGGGACGTATCCCTACGAGCAGTACTTC.

This clonotype came up a few times. The rearrangement joins TRBV7-9 to TRBJ1-2, with 8 bases fitting TRBD1. CDR3 length: 13 residues. Germline assignment: CDR1 SEHNR and CDR2 FQNEAQ (reference sequence). With 4 bases clipped from V and 6 bases from J, the junction kept 4 bases outside the gene matches. CDR3 in DNA: TGTGCCAGCAGCTACCAGGGGGCGCATGGCTACACCTTC. This gives the protein CASSYQGAHGYTF.

This clonotype has just a few counts. J is TRBJ1-3 and V is TRBV20-1; D uncertain. Germline loops: CDR1 DFQATT, CDR2 SNEGSKA (reference sequence). This CDR3 has 16 amino acids. V lost 1 base to trimming and J lost 0 bases, with 13 bases between them. Here the CDR3 DNA reads TGCAGTGCTAGAGGGACCCCGGACCTCTCTGGAAACACCATATATTTT. Translated: CSARGTPDLSGNTIYF.

The chain recombines TRBV5-1 with TRBJ2-7, with 12 bases aligning to TRBD2. Trimming cost V 0 bases and J 3 bases; bases outside gene matches: 4. Germline V gene data show CDR1 as SGHRS and CDR2 as YFSETQ. The CDR3 covers 16 residues. The CDR3 bases are TGCGCCAGCAGCTTGGGACTAGCGGGAGAGGGCTACGAGCAGTACTTC. Translated, it gives CASSLGLAGEGYEQYF.

The chain combines TRBV12-3 or TRBV12-4 with TRBJ1-2; tentatively, D is TRBD1 (5 bases). V lost 0 bases to trimming and J lost 2 bases, with 16 bases between them. The CDR3 extends over 17 amino acids. CDR3 in DNA: TGTGCCAGCAGTTTAGCGACTAGGCAGGGCAGGAACTATGGCTACACCTTC. It codes for CASSLATRQGRNYGYTF.

This clonotype was counted between two and nine times. The rearrangement uses TRBV29-1 and TRBJ1-3; 8 nucleotides line up with TRBD1. The J segment lost 7 bases and the V segment lost 6 bases, leaving 14 bases of the junction unmatched. Germline CDR1 and CDR2: SQVTM and ANQGSEA. The CDR3 length is 15 residues. CDR3: CSVGGTGSFSNTIYF. Here the CDR3 DNA reads TGCAGCGTCGGGGGGACAGGTAGTTTTTCGAACACCATATATTTT.

The genes are TRBV29-1 and TRBJ2-2; 8 bases match TRBD2. The CDR3 spans 15 residues. Germline CDR1 SQVTM, CDR2 ANQGSEA. V lost 2 bases and J lost 4; bases outside the gene matches: 6. The CDR3 DNA sequence: TGCAGCGTTGAAAGCGGGAGCGGTCGCACCGGGGAGCTGTTTTTT. It is translated as CSVESGSGRTGELFF.

There are a few counts of this clonotype. The chain is built from TRBV29-1 and TRBJ2-1; D may be TRBD2 (5 bases). In germline, CDR1 is SQVTM, CDR2 ANQGSEA. V lost 7 bases to trimming and J lost 6 bases, with 10 bases between them. The CDR3 runs 11 residues. CDR3 protein: CSAQAGNEQFF. The CDR3 region has the DNA TGCAGCGCGCAGGCGGGCAATGAGCAGTTCTTC.

The gene calls are TRBV6-1 and TRBJ1-2, with TRBD1 as a possible D gene (5 bases). Germline CDR1 reads MNHNS; CDR2 reads SASEGT. V lost 2 bases and J lost 7, with 14 bases in between. The CDR3 is 14 residues long. CDR3 in amino acids: CASSELGGARGYTF. CDR3 nucleotides: TGTGCCAGCAGTGAACTGGGAGGGGCCCGTGGCTACACCTTC.

The chain recombines TRBV20-1 with TRBJ2-5; D is possibly TRBD2 (6 bases). The CDR3 is 15 residues long. The germline V gene encodes CDR1 DFQATT and CDR2 SNEGSKA (reference sequence). V gave up 1 base and J gave up 2 bases, with 14 bases separating them. The CDR3 loop reads CSARVMGLRQETQYF. In DNA, the CDR3 is TGCAGTGCTAGAGTAATGGGACTCCGACAAGAGACCCAGTACTTC.

There are a few counts of this clonotype. The chain is built from TRBV7-8 and TRBJ2-1; a possible D gene is TRBD2 (5 bases). The J call may not be correct, given that the DNA end is closer to TRBJ2-7. Germline CDR1 and CDR2: SGHVS and FQNEAQ. CDR3 size: 15 residues. The chain's CDR3 is CASSLVETGIYEQYF. CDR3 bases: TGTGCCAGCAGCTTAGTTGAGACGGGAATCTACGAGCAGTACTTC.

V and J are TRBV2 and TRBJ2-5; D is uncertain. The J call may be mistaken, given a closer DNA end match to TRBJ2-7. Germline loops: CDR1 SNHLY, CDR2 FYNNEI. The length of the CDR3 is 15 residues. CDR3 nucleotides: TGTGCCAGCAGTGGGAAGGGAACCGGTTCCTACGAGCAGTACTTC. It is translated as CASSGKGTGSYEQYF.

Points on this clonotype: A single base separates this from a much larger clone, so it may be a read error. The chain recombines TRBV12-3 or TRBV12-4 with TRBJ1-2; the D gene is possibly TRBD1 (6 bases). V was shortened by 2 bases and J by 9 bases, with 16 bases between the two germline ends. The CDR3 length is 14 residues. The CDR3 reads CASSLSGTGYSYTF. CDR3 bases: TGTGCCAGCAGTTTATCTGGTACAGGGTATAGCTACACCTTC.

J is TRBJ2-3 and V is TRBV12-3 or TRBV12-4, with TRBD2 matching 11 bases. With 6 bases clipped from V and 8 bases from J, the junction kept 4 bases outside the gene matches. This CDR3 has 13 amino acids. The CDR3, as DNA: TGTGCCAGCAGGACTAGCGGGGAAGGTACGCAGTATTTT. This codes for CASRTSGEGTQYF.

This clonotype was counted a single time. One end of the junction is discordant with germline, which a read error may explain. The chain joins TRBV12-3 or TRBV12-4 to TRBJ2-1; 8 bases map to TRBD1. CDR3 length: 15 amino acids. The CDR3 sequence: CAGSVDREAYNEQFF. CDR3 coding DNA: TGTGCCGGCAGTGTGGACAGGGAGGCCTACAATGAGCAGTTCTTC.

This clonotype was recorded a few times. The gene calls are TRBV28 and TRBJ1-4; D gene uncertain. CDR1 is MDHEN, CDR2 SYDVKM, per germline. The CDR3 covers 15 residues. V dropped 7 bases and J dropped 5 bases, with 17 bases sitting between them. The CDR3 loop reads CASNYMTSTNEKLFF. CDR3 sequence (DNA): TGTGCCAGCAATTACATGACTTCTACCAATGAAAAACTGTTTTTT.

A few counts support this clonotype. The chain joins TRBV24-1 to TRBJ2-1; D perhaps matches TRBD1 (6 bases). The V gene lost 0 bases and the J gene lost 0 bases, with 11 bases spanning the gap. Germline V CDR1 and CDR2: KGHDR, SFDVKD. The CDR3 is 17 amino acids. Here the CDR3 reads CATSDLGQGSSYNEQFF. In nucleotides, the CDR3 is TGTGCCACCAGTGATTTGGGTCAGGGGAGCTCCTACAATGAGCAGTTCTTC.

This clonotype was observed a handful of times. CDR3 bases: TGTGCCAGCAGCGTAGGGACGGCAGATACGCAGTATTTT. It translates to CASSVGTADTQYF. The chain carries TRBV7-9 and TRBJ2-3; D may be TRBD1 or TRBD2 (5 bases each). Trimming took off 5 bases at V and 4 bases at J, with 10 bases between the two ends. This CDR3 contains 13 residues. Germline V CDR1 and CDR2: SEHNR, FQNEAQ (reference sequence).

The chain recombines TRBV12-3 or TRBV12-4 with TRBJ2-7, with D possibly TRBD1 on 6 matching bases. Trimming shortened V by 8 bases and J by 3 bases, and 14 bases separated the two germline ends. The CDR3 covers 13 residues. The CDR3 sequence is CASRGSRGYEQYF. The CDR3 DNA reads TGTGCCAGCCGTGGGTCCAGGGGCTACGAGCAGTACTTC.

The rearrangement uses TRBV29-1 and TRBJ2-3; D ambiguous. The CDR3 is made up of 15 amino acids. V was shortened by 1 base and J by 0 bases, with 11 bases between the two germline ends. In germline, CDR1 is SQVTM, CDR2 ANQGSEA. CDR3 bases: TGCAGCGTTGAAGGGAGCGCGTCTAGCACAGATACGCAGTATTTT. It encodes CSVEGSASSTDTQYF.